This TCR beta chain appears in the sequencing data of a study of shared clonotypes between healthy human individuals. The donors were all Caucasian adults (living in Nashville, Tennessee). Sequenced by immunoSEQ multiplex PCR; TCRdb stores in-frame clones only, minus some. The sample contains some 660,000 clones, 55% to 85% of which appear only once. This sequence originates from a woman aged 25 to 39 in good health. The sequenced sample consisted of memory CD4+ T cells sorted from blood. Subset reported: CD45RA-negative fraction.

CDR3 in DNA: TGTGCCAGTAGTACATCAAGCCCGACAGGTCTGTCTGTCGGGGAGCTGTTTTTT. This codes for CASSTSSPTGLSVGELFF. The rearrangement links TRBV19 to TRBJ2-2; a weak D match, TRBD1 (6 bases). V dropped 4 bases and J dropped 7 bases, with 25 bases sitting between them. CDR1 is LNHDA and CDR2 is SQIVND in the germline V gene (reference sequence). The CDR3 extends over 18 amino acids.